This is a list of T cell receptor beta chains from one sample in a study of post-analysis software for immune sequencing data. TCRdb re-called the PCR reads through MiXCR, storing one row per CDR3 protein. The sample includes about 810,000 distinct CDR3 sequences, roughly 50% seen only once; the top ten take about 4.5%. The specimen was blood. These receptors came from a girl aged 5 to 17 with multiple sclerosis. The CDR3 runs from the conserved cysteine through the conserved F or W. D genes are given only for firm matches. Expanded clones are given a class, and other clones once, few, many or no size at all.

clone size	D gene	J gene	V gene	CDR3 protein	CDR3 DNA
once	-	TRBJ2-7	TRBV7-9	CTSSTHRDGAYEQYF	TGTACCAGCAGCACCCACCGGGACGGAGCCTACGAGCAGTACTTC
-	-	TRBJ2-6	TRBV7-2	CASSSPPFGANVLTF	TGTGCCAGCAGCTCCCCTCCTTTTGGGGCCAACGTCCTGACTTTC
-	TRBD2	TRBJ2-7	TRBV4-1	CASSQDIGSGSGEQYF	TGCGCCAGCAGCCAAGATATCGGAAGCGGGAGTGGCGAGCAGTACTTC
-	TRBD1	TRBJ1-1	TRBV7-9	CASSLAETGLSNTEAFF	TGTGCCAGCAGCTTAGCCGAGACAGGGCTTTCGAACACTGAAGCTTTCTTT
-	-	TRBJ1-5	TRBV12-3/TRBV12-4	CASSSAAGRGQPQHF	TGTGCCAGCAGTTCCGCGGCCGGAAGGGGTCAGCCCCAGCATTTT
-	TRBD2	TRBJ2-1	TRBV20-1	CSASQTSGRSYNEQFF	TGCAGTGCTAGTCAAACTAGCGGGAGATCCTACAATGAGCAGTTCTTC
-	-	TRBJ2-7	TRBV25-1	CASSEGETPYF	TGTGCCAGCAGTGAGGGGGAGACCCCGTACTTC
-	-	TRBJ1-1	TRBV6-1	CASSGYRDTEAFF	TGTGCCAGCAGTGGTTACAGGGACACTGAAGCTTTCTTT
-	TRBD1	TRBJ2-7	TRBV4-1	CASSQRDRLGGSYEQYF	TGCGCCAGCAGCCAAAGGGACAGGCTCGGGGGCTCCTACGAGCAGTACTTC
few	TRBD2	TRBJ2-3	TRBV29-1	CSVVKAGDSTDTQYF	TGCAGCGTTGTAAAAGCGGGGGATAGCACAGATACGCAGTATTTT
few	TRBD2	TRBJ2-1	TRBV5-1	CASSFGERGPYNEQFF	TGCGCCAGCAGCTTCGGGGAGCGGGGGCCTTACAATGAGCAGTTCTTC
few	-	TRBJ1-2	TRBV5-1	CASSSEWAGYTF	TGCGCCAGCAGCTCGGAATGGGCTGGCTACACCTTC
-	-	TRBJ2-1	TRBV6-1	CASMLTASYYNEQFF	TGTGCCAGCATGCTAACAGCTTCATACTACAATGAGCAGTTCTTC
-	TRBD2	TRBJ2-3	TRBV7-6	CASSSYPGLGEDTQYF	TGTGCCAGCAGTTCTTATCCGGGACTAGGGGAAGATACGCAGTATTTT
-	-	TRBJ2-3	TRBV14	CASSPREVGTDTQYF	TGTGCCAGCAGCCCCCGGGAAGTTGGGACAGATACGCAGTATTTT
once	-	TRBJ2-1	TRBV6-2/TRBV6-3	CASKRGRGGGNEQFF	TGTGCCAGCAAACGTGGGCGCGGCGGAGGCAATGAGCAGTTCTTC
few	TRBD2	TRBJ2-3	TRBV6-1	CASSAGTTSTDTQYF	TGTGCCAGCAGTGCCGGGACTACCTCCACAGATACGCAGTATTTT
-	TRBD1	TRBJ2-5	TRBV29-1	CSVWDIRTGGGQETQYF	TGCAGCGTTTGGGACATTAGGACAGGGGGTGGGCAAGAGACCCAGTACTTC
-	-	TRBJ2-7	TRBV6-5	CASSYDGRDEQYF	TGTGCCAGCAGTTACGATGGCAGGGATGAGCAGTACTTC
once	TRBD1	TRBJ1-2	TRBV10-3	CAINGQAKNYGYTF	TGTGCCATCAATGGACAGGCCAAGAACTATGGCTACACCTTC
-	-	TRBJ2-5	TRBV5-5	CASSLMVGVGGQETQYF	TGTGCCAGCAGCCTGATGGTGGGAGTGGGTGGCCAAGAGACCCAGTACTTC
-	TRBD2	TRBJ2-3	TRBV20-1	CSAPRTSFSTDTQYF	TGCAGTGCTCCCCGGACTAGCTTTAGCACAGATACGCAGTATTTT
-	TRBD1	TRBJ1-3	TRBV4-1	CASSRGGQGGNTIYF	TGCGCCAGCAGCCGTGGAGGACAGGGAGGAAACACCATATATTTT
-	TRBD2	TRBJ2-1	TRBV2	CASGGVWEQFF	TGTGCCAGCGGGGGGGTGTGGGAGCAGTTCTTC
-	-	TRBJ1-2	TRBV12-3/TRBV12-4	CASRILGGRTPRYTF	TGTGCCAGCAGGATTCTAGGGGGGAGGACCCCTCGGTACACCTTC
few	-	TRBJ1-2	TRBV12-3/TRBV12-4	CASKRPGEYGYTF	TGTGCCAGCAAGAGACCCGGGGAGTATGGCTACACCTTC
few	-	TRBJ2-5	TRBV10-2	CASSDGEGAQPQYF	TGCGCCAGCAGTGACGGGGAGGGGGCGCAGCCCCAGTACTTC
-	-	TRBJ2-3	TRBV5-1	CASSGRSVGADTQYF	TGCGCCAGCAGCGGACGATCGGTCGGGGCAGATACGCAGTATTTT
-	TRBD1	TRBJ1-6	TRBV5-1	CASSLGTGDNNSPLHF	TGCGCCAGCAGCCTCGGGACAGGCGACAATAATTCACCCCTCCACTTT
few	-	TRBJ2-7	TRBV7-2	CASSLVDNLSEQYF	TGTGCCAGCAGCTTAGTGGACAATTTAAGCGAGCAGTACTTC
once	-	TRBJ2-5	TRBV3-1	CASGLRGGGTFRRETQYF	TGTGCCAGCGGACTCAGGGGGGGAGGTACTTTCCGGCGGGAGACCCAGTACTTC
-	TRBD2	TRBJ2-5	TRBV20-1	CSARGGMGGGGGETQYF	TGCAGTGCTAGAGGGGGCATGGGCGGTGGGGGGGGAGAGACCCAGTACTTC
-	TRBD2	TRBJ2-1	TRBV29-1	CSIDRGLAGVGEQFF	TGCAGCATTGATCGGGGACTAGCGGGAGTTGGTGAGCAGTTCTTC
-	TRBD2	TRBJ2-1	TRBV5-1	CASSVEAGGTYNEQFF	TGCGCCAGCAGCGTAGAAGCGGGAGGCACCTACAATGAGCAGTTCTTC
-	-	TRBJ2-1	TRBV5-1	CASRHLKGLEQFF	TGCGCCAGCAGACACTTAAAGGGCCTGGAGCAGTTCTTC
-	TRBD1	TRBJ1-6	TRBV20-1	CSARGQGAPGSPLHF	TGCAGTGCTAGGGGACAGGGGGCCCCGGGTTCACCCCTCCACTTT
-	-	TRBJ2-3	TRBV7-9	CASSLAKTDTQYF	TGTGCCAGCAGCTTAGCCAAAACAGATACGCAGTATTTT
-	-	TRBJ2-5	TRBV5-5	CASSPLQGSPQGTQYF	TGTGCCAGCAGCCCACTACAGGGCTCACCGCAAGGGACCCAGTACTTC
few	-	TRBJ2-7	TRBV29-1	CSVAGPSYEQYF	TGCAGCGTTGCCGGGCCGTCCTACGAGCAGTACTTC
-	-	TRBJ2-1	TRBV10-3	CAGRGTDYNEQFF	TGTGCCGGAAGAGGGACGGACTACAATGAGCAGTTCTTC
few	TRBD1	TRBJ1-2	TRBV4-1	CASSQEGGRRAYGYTF	TGCGCCAGCAGCCAAGAAGGGGGCCGCAGGGCCTATGGCTACACCTTC
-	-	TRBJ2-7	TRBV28	CASSQPSVGLSSYEQYF	TGTGCCAGCAGTCAACCCTCGGTGGGGCTTTCCTCCTACGAGCAGTACTTC
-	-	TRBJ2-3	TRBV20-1	CSAKVTSSTDTQYF	TGCAGTGCTAAAGTAACATCATCCACAGATACGCAGTATTTT
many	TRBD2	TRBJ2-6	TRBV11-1	CASRLARSGANVLTF	TGTGCCAGCCGACTAGCCCGGTCTGGGGCCAACGTCCTGACTTTC
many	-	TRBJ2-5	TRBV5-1	CASSLEQETQYF	TGTGCCAGCAGCTTAGAACAAGAGACCCAGTACTTC
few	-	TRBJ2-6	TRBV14	CASSHLASGANVLTF	TGTGCCAGCAGCCACTTGGCGTCTGGGGCCAACGTCCTGACTTTC
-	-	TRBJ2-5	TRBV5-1	CASKEYQETQYF	TGCGCCAGCAAGGAGTACCAAGAGACCCAGTACTTC
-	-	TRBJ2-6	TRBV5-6	CASPYQSRAVLLNSGANVLTF	TGTGCCAGTCCTTATCAAAGCAGGGCAGTCCTTCTTAACTCTGGGGCCAACGTCCTGACTTTC
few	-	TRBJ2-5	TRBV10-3	CAISETGSNQETQYF	TGTGCCATCAGTGAAACAGGGTCAAACCAAGAGACCCAGTACTTC
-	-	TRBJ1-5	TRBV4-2	CASSQDVGSNQPQHF	TGTGCCAGCAGCCAAGACGTGGGTAGCAATCAGCCCCAGCATTTT
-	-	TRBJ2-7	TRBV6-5	CASRPQGSHEQYF	TGTGCCAGCAGACCCCAGGGGAGTCACGAGCAGTACTTC
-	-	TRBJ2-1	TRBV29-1	CSVGRYNEQFF	TGCAGCGTTGGGCGATACAATGAGCAGTTCTTC
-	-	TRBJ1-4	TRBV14	CASSLARLAGYEKLFF	TGTGCCAGCAGCCTCGCGAGGCTGGCTGGGTATGAAAAACTGTTTTTT